The 23 T cell receptor beta chains below all came from one sample that was sequenced in a study of blood T cells in healthy people across ages. Next came a second PCR, run for about 7 to 12 cycles, which used a sample-barcoded 5' primer along with a J-beta primer mix. MiXCR, run by TCRdb on the 5' RACE reads, gives a single entry per CDR3 protein. The table records about 1.8 million distinct CDR3 sequences, roughly 52% of them present only once. The sample comprised blood. The receptors here all came from a woman in her thirties or forties in good health.

CDR3 loop: CASSQVLDRGRGPKSNEQFF. As DNA, the CDR3 is TGCGCCAGCAGCCAAGTCCTGGACAGGGGACGGGGTCCCAAATCCAATGAGCAGTTCTTC. The V call is TRBV4-1, the J call TRBJ2-1; 9 bases are shared with TRBD1. Losses at the gene ends were 1 base for V and 6 bases for J; bases not matched to a gene: 19. The germline CDR1 and CDR2 sequences are MGHRA and YSYEKL. CDR3 size: 20 residues.

CDR3 sequence reads: CASSRDTFNEKLFF. DNA for the CDR3: TGTGCCAGCAGCCGGGACACCTTTAATGAAAAACTGTTTTTT. The chain couples TRBV12-3 or TRBV12-4 to TRBJ1-4, with D possibly being TRBD1 (6 bases). This CDR3 spans 14 amino acids. V was trimmed by 6 bases and J by 4 bases, leaving 12 bases between them.

The chain links TRBV11-2 to TRBJ2-5, with TRBD2 as a possible D gene (6 bases). With the DNA end fitting TRBJ2-7 better, the J assignment may be wrong. Germline-derived CDR1 and CDR2 are SGHAT and FQNNGV. This CDR3 is built from 16 residues. The CDR3 DNA reads as TGTGCCAGCAGCTTAGATCCTAGCGCCGGCTCCTACGAGCAGTACTTC. Its translation is CASSLDPSAGSYEQYF.

The sample holds one count of this clonotype. A junction end diverges from the germline sequence, so it may reflect a read error. The gene calls are TRBV9 and TRBJ2-4; D gene uncertain. Germline V gene data show CDR1 as SGDLS and CDR2 as YYNGEE. The CDR3 runs 15 residues. CDR3 coding DNA: TGTGCCAGCAGCCCCCTCATGTCGGCCAAAAGCATTCAGTACTTC. Translating it yields CASSPLMSAKSIQYF.

This clonotype occurred a few times. The rearrangement uses TRBV28 and TRBJ2-7; D unresolved. Germline V gene data show CDR1 as MDHEN and CDR2 as SYDVKM. V gave up 5 bases and J gave up 3 bases, with 17 bases separating them. The CDR3 loop spans 15 amino acids. CDR3 residues: CASSTRQGVLYEQYF. CDR3 DNA sequence: TGTGCCAGCAGTACCCGACAAGGAGTTCTCTACGAGCAGTACTTC. The full variable domain, with the rest looked up from reference TRBV28 and TRBJ2-7, is DVKVTQSSRYLVKRTGEKVFLECVQDMDHENMFWYRQDPGLGLRLIYFSYDVKMKEKGDIPEGYSVSREKKERFSLILESASTNQTSMYLCASSTRQGVLYEQYFGPGTRLTVT.

This clonotype was counted ten times or more. The genes are TRBV6-2 or TRBV6-3 and TRBJ2-1; tentatively, D is TRBD2 (6 bases). The V gene lost 6 bases and the J gene lost 9 bases, with 12 bases spanning the gap. The CDR3 is made up of 12 amino acids. Germline CDR1 MNHEY, CDR2 SVGEGT. The CDR3 region is CASSQRRGEQFF. The CDR3 DNA sequence: TGTGCCAGCAGCCAGCGGCGGGGTGAGCAGTTCTTC.

The chain couples TRBV7-2 to TRBJ2-7; D is uncertain. Trimming left V 5 bases short and J 6 bases short, with 14 bases between. Germline CDR1 reads SGHTA; CDR2 reads FQGNSA. This CDR3 spans 13 amino acids. The CDR3 region has the DNA TGTGCCAGCAGCCGCCTGTCTGGGCTCGAGCAGTACTTC. This translates into CASSRLSGLEQYF.

This chain connects TRBV20-1 to TRBJ1-2; D remains unclear. CDR3 length: 12 amino acids. V dropped 5 bases and J dropped 8 bases, with 15 bases sitting between them. Germline CDR1 reads DFQATT; CDR2 reads SNEGSKA (reference sequence). The CDR3 DNA is TGCAGTGCTGCCCCCCCGTTATCGGGCTACACCTTC. It codes for CSAAPPLSGYTF.

The rearrangement links TRBV10-2 to TRBJ2-6; the D is unclear. Trimming stripped 3 bases from V and 0 bases from J, with 9 bases between. Looked up from germline, CDR1 is WSHSY and CDR2 is SAAADI. This CDR3 spans 16 amino acids. The CDR3 reads CASSEQIPSGANVLTF. As DNA, the CDR3 is TGCGCCAGCAGTGAACAAATCCCCTCTGGGGCCAACGTCCTGACTTTC.

The chain employs TRBV5-1 and TRBJ2-5; D may be TRBD1 or TRBD2 (5 bases each). The CDR3 consists of 15 residues. V was trimmed by 3 bases and J by 8 bases, leaving 20 bases between them. Germline V gene lookup returns CDR1 SGHRS and CDR2 YFSETQ. CDR3 DNA: TGCGCCAGCAGCTCTCGACAGAGCCGGGGATCTACCCAGTACTTC. Amino acid sequence: CASSSRQSRGSTQYF. Full variable domain (remainder filled in from reference TRBV5-1 and TRBJ2-5): KAGVTQTPRYLIKTRGQQVTLSCSPISGHRSVSWYQQTPGQGLQFLFEYFSETQRNKGNFPGRFSGRQFSNSRSEMNVSTLELGDSALYLCASSSRQSRGSTQYFGPGTRLLVL.

This clonotype was observed a few times. The CDR3 coding sequence is TGTGCCAGCAGCCTTCGGACTAGCGGGGAAGCAGATACGCAGTATTTT. It translates to CASSLRTSGEADTQYF. The chain carries TRBV7-8 and TRBJ2-3, with TRBD2 matching 12 bases. The length of the CDR3 is 16 residues. The J segment lost 4 bases and the V segment lost 5 bases, leaving 7 bases of the junction unmatched. Germline CDR1 SGHVS, CDR2 FQNEAQ.

V is TRBV20-1 and J is TRBJ1-4; perhaps TRBD1 as D (6 bases). Trimming removed 1 base at V and 4 bases at J, with 25 bases between. Germline CDR1 DFQATT, CDR2 SNEGSKA (reference sequence). The CDR3 consists of 19 residues. CDR3: CSARVKPEGVVGYNEKLFF. In DNA form, the CDR3 reads TGCAGTGCTAGAGTTAAGCCAGAGGGGGTAGTCGGCTATAATGAAAAACTGTTTTTT.

With respect to this clonotype: The CDR3 end shows no conserved phenylalanine or tryptophan, and so a read error is likely. The chain uses TRBV7-2 and TRBJ2-5; D not certain. The CDR3 is 12 amino acids. The V gene lost 3 bases and the J gene lost 1 base, with 3 bases spanning the gap. CDR1 and CDR2 (germline): SGHTA, FQGNSA. CDR3 sequence: CASSLPQETQYL. The CDR3 DNA sequence: TGTGCCAGCAGCTTGCCCCAAGAGACCCAGTACTTG.

This sequence joins TRBV6-5 and TRBJ2-7; D remains unclear. In germline, CDR1 is MNHEY, CDR2 SVGAGI. The CDR3 extends over 10 amino acids. Trimming shortened V by 6 bases and J by 11 bases, and 11 bases separated the two germline ends. CDR3 in amino acids: CASRRNREYF. The CDR3 coding sequence is TGTGCCAGCAGGAGGAATAGGGAGTACTTC.

This clonotype occurred a few times. This chain joins TRBV12-3 or TRBV12-4 and TRBJ1-2, with TRBD1 as a possible D gene (5 bases). V was cut by 7 bases and J by 6 bases, with 18 bases left in between. The CDR3 has 14 amino acids. The CDR3 spells CASKKGGALNGYTF. CDR3 DNA sequence: TGTGCCAGCAAAAAGGGCGGGGCGCTGAATGGCTACACCTTC.

J is TRBJ2-5 and V is TRBV6-6; possibly TRBD2 for D (7 bases). The CDR3 totals 17 residues. Between the trimmed V and J ends, which lost 2 bases and 2 bases, there was a span of 18 bases. Per germline, CDR1 MNHNY and CDR2 SVGAGI (reference sequence). CDR3 nucleotides: TGTGCCAGCAGTTACCTCGGCGGCGGGGGCCCTCAAGAGACCCAGTACTTC. It specifies CASSYLGGGGPQETQYF.

The chain carries TRBV20-1 and TRBJ1-4; no definite D call. CDR1 DFQATT and CDR2 SNEGSKA come from the germline V gene (reference sequence). Trimming shortened V by 1 base and J by 4 bases, and 10 bases separated the two germline ends. The CDR3 sequence is 14 residues long. CDR3 DNA sequence: TGCAGTGCTAGAGCCCTGGCCCGTAATGAAAAACTGTTTTTT. This sequence encodes CSARALARNEKLFF.

This chain joins TRBV10-2 and TRBJ2-7, with D possibly being TRBD2 (6 bases). V lost 1 base, J lost 9 bases, and 10 bases lay in between. This CDR3 contains 12 residues. In germline, CDR1 is WSHSY, CDR2 SAAADI. CDR3 in amino acids: CASSEWGAGQYF. As DNA, the CDR3 is TGCGCCAGCAGTGAGTGGGGAGCGGGGCAGTACTTC.

The chain's CDR3 is CASSVREFAWDQYF. Written as DNA, the CDR3 is TGTGCCAGCAGCGTACGGGAGTTCGCGTGGGACCAGTACTTC. The chain has TRBV9 and TRBJ2-7; TRBD2 is a possible D gene (6 bases). V gave up 1 base and J gave up 10 bases, with 18 bases separating them. Germline V gives CDR1 SGDLS, CDR2 YYNGEE. The CDR3 extends over 14 amino acids.

This clonotype was counted a few times. One end of the junction does not line up with germline, which may come from a read error. The CDR3, as DNA: TGTGCCAGCAGTGAGGACTCCGACAATGAGCAGTTCTTC. This codes for CASSEDSDNEQFF. V gene TRBV25-1 combines with J gene TRBJ2-1; a possible D gene is TRBD2 (5 bases). The CDR3 is 13 residues long. In germline, CDR1 is MGHDK, CDR2 SYGVNS.

The chain recombines TRBV7-8 with TRBJ2-5; 8 bases match TRBD2. CDR1 SGHVS and CDR2 FQNEAQ come from the germline V gene. CDR3 size: 18 residues. The trim removed 1 base at V and 2 bases at J, leaving 12 bases unmatched. The CDR3 reads CASSLVPGVAGLQETQYF. The CDR3 DNA sequence: TGTGCCAGCAGCTTAGTTCCGGGGGTAGCGGGACTACAAGAGACCCAGTACTTC.

The chain has TRBV20-1 and TRBJ2-5; unclear D gene. Trimming removed 3 bases from V and 7 bases from J, with 9 bases in between. Germline V CDR1 and CDR2: DFQATT, SNEGSKA (reference sequence). The length of the CDR3 is 11 residues. CDR3 loop: CSARHEGTQYF. CDR3 nucleotide sequence: TGCAGTGCTAGGCATGAAGGGACCCAGTACTTC.

The chain uses TRBV5-1 and TRBJ2-5, with 7 bases lining up with TRBD1. The CDR3 is 15 residues long. The V gene end was trimmed by 4 bases and the J gene end by 3 bases; junction bases not matched to a gene: 9. The germline V gene encodes CDR1 SGHRS and CDR2 YFSETQ. The CDR3 protein is CASSPGTAAEETQYF. The CDR3 nucleotides read TGCGCCAGCAGCCCAGGGACAGCAGCAGAAGAGACCCAGTACTTC.